These T cell receptor beta chains were read from a single sample in a study of regulatory T cells in long-lasting Graves disease. One entry per CDR3 protein, called by TCRdb with MiXCR from the multiplex PCR reads. There are 400,000 to 550,000 distinct CDR3 sequences in the sample; over 15% occur only once, and less than 30% lies in the top ten. The same sample was also used in a study of T cells in Graves' hyperthyroidism and ophthalmopathy.

The material sequenced was peripheral blood mononuclear cells (PBMCs), taken at new diagnosis, from a patient treated with antithyroid drugs. These receptors were obtained from a woman aged 18-29 years with Graves disease. Each CDR3 is given with its conserved first and last residue. D genes are given only for firm matches. The size field is filled for only some rows; it gives once, few, many or a size class.

size: many; J: TRBJ2-5; D: .; V: TRBV5-8; CDR3: CASSLVGGSRGSRYF; DNA: TGTGCCAGCAGCTTGGTCGGCGGGAGTAGGGGGAGCCGGTACTTC
size: .; J: TRBJ2-2; D: TRBD1; V: TRBV9; CDR3: CASSVGGTGWPGELFF; DNA: TGTGCCAGCAGCGTAGGTGGGACAGGATGGCCGGGGGAGCTGTTTTTT
size: .; J: TRBJ2-5; D: .; V: TRBV7-6; CDR3: CASSLGVSEETQYF; DNA: TGTGCCAGCAGCCTGGGGGTCTCGGAGGAGACCCAGTACTTC
size: few; J: TRBJ2-1; D: TRBD2; V: TRBV6-2/TRBV6-3; CDR3: CASSLAGGGDLEFF; DNA: TGTGCCAGCAGTCTAGCGGGAGGGGGTGATTTGGAGTTCTTC
size: few; J: TRBJ2-1; D: TRBD2; V: TRBV30; CDR3: CAWSVRDPLAAGNEQFF; DNA: TGTGCCTGGAGTGTAAGGGATCCACTAGCGGCTGGGAATGAGCAGTTCTTC
size: .; J: TRBJ2-5; D: .; V: TRBV5-1; CDR3: CASSTDRGASGPTETQYF; DNA: TGCGCCAGCAGCACCGACAGGGGGGCTAGCGGGCCGACCGAGACCCAGTACTTC
size: many; J: TRBJ2-1; D: .; V: TRBV24-1; CDR3: CATSDEADSYNEQFF; DNA: TGTGCCACCAGTGATGAAGCGGACTCCTACAATGAGCAGTTCTTC
size: many; J: TRBJ2-7; D: .; V: TRBV29-1; CDR3: CSVGVTYEQYF; DNA: TGCAGCGTTGGGGTTACCTACGAGCAGTACTTC
size: many; J: TRBJ2-7; D: .; V: TRBV28; CDR3: CASSSPSVVANIAEQYF; DNA: TGTGCCAGCAGTTCCCCCTCGGTAGTAGCCAATATCGCCGAGCAGTACTTC
size: many; J: TRBJ1-4; D: .; V: TRBV18; CDR3: CASSPLGTNEKLFF; DNA: TGTGCCAGCTCACCTTTGGGAACTAATGAAAAACTGTTTTTT
size: .; J: TRBJ1-1; D: .; V: TRBV11-1; CDR3: CASSSLDKGITEAFF; DNA: TGTGCCAGCAGCTCCCTGGACAAGGGGATCACTGAAGCTTTCTTT
size: many; J: TRBJ2-1; D: TRBD2; V: TRBV5-1; CDR3: CASSLASGGGRAYNEQFF; DNA: TGCGCCAGCAGCTTGGCCTCGGGGGGCGGGAGGGCCTACAATGAGCAGTTCTTC
size: few; J: TRBJ2-7; D: TRBD1; V: TRBV5-1; CDR3: CASSKGQALSYEQYF; DNA: TGCGCCAGCAGCAAGGGACAGGCCCTCTCCTACGAGCAGTACTTC
size: many; J: TRBJ2-6; D: .; V: TRBV2; CDR3: CASSDPGAGSGANVLTF; DNA: TGTGCCAGCAGTGATCCAGGGGCGGGTTCTGGGGCCAACGTCCTGACTTTC
size: few; J: TRBJ2-7; D: .; V: TRBV6-1; CDR3: CASSEVRGSEQYF; DNA: TGTGCCAGCAGTGAAGTGCGGGGATCGGAGCAGTACTTC
size: .; J: TRBJ2-1; D: TRBD2; V: TRBV7-2; CDR3: CASSLEGLEAGEQFF; DNA: TGTGCCAGCAGCTTAGAGGGACTAGAGGCGGGTGAGCAGTTCTTC
size: many; J: TRBJ2-7; D: .; V: TRBV12-3/TRBV12-4; CDR3: CASSPIGGVYEQYF; DNA: TGTGCCAGCAGCCCTATTGGAGGGGTCTACGAGCAGTACTTC
size: .; J: TRBJ2-2; D: .; V: TRBV6-4; CDR3: CASSYFERVGELFF; DNA: TGTGCCAGCAGTTACTTTGAAAGGGTCGGGGAGCTGTTTTTT
size: .; J: TRBJ1-1; D: .; V: TRBV5-5; CDR3: CASSLDSGLNTEAFF; DNA: TGTGCCAGCAGCTTAGATTCGGGCCTGAACACTGAAGCTTTCTTT
size: many; J: TRBJ2-7; D: .; V: TRBV11-2; CDR3: CASSQGPPPSYEQYF; DNA: TGTGCCAGCAGCCAGGGGCCCCCACCTTCCTACGAGCAGTACTTC
size: many; J: TRBJ1-5; D: .; V: TRBV28; CDR3: CATALSRAQPQHF; DNA: TGTGCCACCGCCCTCTCCAGGGCGCAGCCCCAGCATTTT
size: .; J: TRBJ2-1; D: TRBD2; V: TRBV12-3/TRBV12-4; CDR3: CASRGLVSYNEQFF; DNA: TGTGCCAGCCGAGGACTAGTCTCCTACAATGAGCAGTTCTTC
size: few; J: TRBJ2-7; D: TRBD2; V: TRBV7-9; CDR3: CASRPSGSNYEQYF; DNA: TGTGCCAGTAGGCCCAGCGGGAGTAACTACGAGCAGTACTTC
size: .; J: TRBJ2-7; D: TRBD1; V: TRBV9; CDR3: CASSARTGGAEQYF; DNA: TGTGCCAGCAGCGCAAGGACAGGGGGAGCAGAGCAGTACTTC
size: many; J: TRBJ2-5; D: .; V: TRBV12-3/TRBV12-4; CDR3: CASSFGTQETQYF; DNA: TGTGCCAGCAGCTTCGGGACCCAAGAGACCCAGTACTTC
size: many; J: TRBJ2-1; D: .; V: TRBV20-1; CDR3: CSARERRGGEQFF; DNA: TGCAGTGCTAGAGAACGACGGGGCGGAGAGCAGTTCTTC
size: few; J: TRBJ2-7; D: .; V: TRBV5-1; CDR3: CASSPTTDLGYEQYF; DNA: TGCGCCAGCAGCCCGACGACAGACCTGGGGTACGAGCAGTACTTC
size: many; J: TRBJ2-3; D: .; V: TRBV28; CDR3: CASTRSHSTDTQYF; DNA: TGTGCCAGCACTAGATCCCACAGCACAGACACGCAGTATTTT